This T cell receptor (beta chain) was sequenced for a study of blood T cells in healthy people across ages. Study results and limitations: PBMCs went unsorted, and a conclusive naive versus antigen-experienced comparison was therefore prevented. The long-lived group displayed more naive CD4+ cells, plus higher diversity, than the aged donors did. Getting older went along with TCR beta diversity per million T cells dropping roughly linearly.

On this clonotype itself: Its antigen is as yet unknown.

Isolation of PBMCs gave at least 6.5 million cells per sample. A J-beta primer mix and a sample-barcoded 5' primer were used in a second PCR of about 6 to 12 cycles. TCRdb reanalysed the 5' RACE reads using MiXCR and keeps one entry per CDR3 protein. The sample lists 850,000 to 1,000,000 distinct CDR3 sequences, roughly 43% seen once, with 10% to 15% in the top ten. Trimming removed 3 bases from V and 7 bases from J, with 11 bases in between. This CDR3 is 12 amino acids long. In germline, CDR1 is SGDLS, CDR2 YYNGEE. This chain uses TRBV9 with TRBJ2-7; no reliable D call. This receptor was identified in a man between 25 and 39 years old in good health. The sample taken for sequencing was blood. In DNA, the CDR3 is TGTGCCAGCAGCGCCCCCTTAGGTGAGCAGTACTTC. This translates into CASSAPLGEQYF.